Each of the 18 T cell receptor beta chains below was sequenced from the same sample in a study of tumor-infiltrating lymphocytes in oesophageal squamous cell carcinoma. In TCRdb, the PCR reads were re-called with MiXCR into one record per CDR3 protein. Of about 18,000 distinct CDR3 sequences listed, roughly 40% are singletons. Sequenced input: esophageal tumor tissue. The receptors originated from a male donor with esophageal squamous cell carcinoma.

The table lists this clonotype with a few counts. The chain employs TRBV27 and TRBJ2-7, with TRBD1 identical over 10 bases. Germline assignment: CDR1 MNHEY and CDR2 SMNVEV (reference sequence). The CDR3 totals 14 residues. The V segment lost 8 bases and the J segment 5 bases; nucleotides outside the gene matches: 9. CDR3 in amino acids: CASGFRDRGHEQYF. The DNA of the CDR3 is TGTGCCAGCGGATTCAGGGACAGGGGACACGAGCAGTACTTC.

This clonotype was seen repeatedly, ten times or more. This rearrangement joins TRBV5-6 to TRBJ2-4; maybe TRBD1 (6 bases). This CDR3 spans 16 amino acids. CDR1 is SGHDT and CDR2 is YYEEEE in the germline V gene. Trimming shortened V by 2 bases and J by 1 base, and 13 bases separated the two germline ends. CDR3: CASSFQGKGAKNIQYF. CDR3 nucleotides: TGTGCCAGCAGCTTTCAGGGGAAGGGGGCCAAAAACATTCAGTACTTC.

The rearrangement links TRBV7-2 to TRBJ2-7; D is undetermined. Germline CDR1 and CDR2: SGHTA and FQGNSA. The CDR3 has 13 residues. Trimming removed 1 base at V and 7 bases at J, with 11 bases between. This CDR3 reads CASSLGALGEQYF. The DNA of the CDR3 is TGTGCCAGCAGCTTAGGTGCCCTTGGAGAGCAGTACTTC.

V gene TRBV3-1 combines with J gene TRBJ2-4; D is unresolved. TRBJ1-2 matches the DNA end more closely, so the J call is doubtful. CDR3 length: 15 amino acids. Germline V gene lookup returns CDR1 LGHDT and CDR2 YNNKEL (reference sequence). The CDR3 loop reads CASSQVFRSTYGYTF. The CDR3 coding sequence is TGTGCCAGCAGCCAGGTTTTCCGCTCGACCTATGGCTACACCTTC.

This clonotype was seen repeatedly, ten times or more. This chain connects TRBV11-3 to TRBJ2-3, with 11 bases lining up with TRBD1. Germline V gene sequence: CDR1 SGHNT, CDR2 YENEEA. V dropped 4 bases and J dropped 6; count of bases not matched to a gene: 3. This CDR3 is built from 14 residues. DNA of the CDR3: TGTGCCAGCAGCTCCGGACAGGGGGCGGATACGCAGTATTTT. Translated: CASSSGQGADTQYF.

This chain uses TRBV10-2 with TRBJ2-1; D remains ambiguous. V was shortened by 3 bases and J by 6 bases, with 6 bases between the two germline ends. The CDR3 contains 12 residues. The V gene's germline CDR1 is WSHSY and CDR2 SAAADI. The CDR3 DNA reads TGCGCCAGCAGTGAATTCGGCAATGAGCAGTTCTTC. It is translated as CASSEFGNEQFF.

This clonotype was recorded many times. V and J are TRBV4-1 and TRBJ2-1; 8 bases are a match to TRBD1. The germline gives CDR1 MGHRA, CDR2 YSYEKL. V lost 0 bases and J lost 4; bases outside the gene matches: 5. This CDR3 is built from 16 residues. The CDR3 region is CASSQDPRGLYNEQFF. The CDR3 nucleotides read TGCGCCAGCAGCCAAGATCCCAGGGGGCTTTACAATGAGCAGTTCTTC.

V usage is TRBV7-4 and J usage is TRBJ2-3; 11 positions agree with TRBD2. This CDR3 has 14 amino acids. The V segment lost 5 bases and the J segment 4 bases; nucleotides outside the gene matches: 2. CDR1 and CDR2 (germline): SGHVT, SQSDAQ. The CDR3 region is CASSTSGGSDTQYF. The CDR3 DNA reads as TGTGCCAGCAGCACTAGCGGGGGATCAGATACGCAGTATTTT.

This clonotype was counted only a few times. The chain joins TRBV12-3 or TRBV12-4 to TRBJ2-1; 13 bases are a match to TRBD2. The CDR3 consists of 15 residues. The junction had 6 bases not matched to a gene; V was cut back by 5 bases and J by 8 bases. CDR3 DNA: TGTGCCAGCAGTCACCGGACTAGCGGGGGTCATGAGCAGTTCTTC. Translating it yields CASSHRTSGGHEQFF.

The rearrangement uses TRBV12-3 or TRBV12-4 and TRBJ2-4; D may be TRBD1 (6 bases). The CDR3 has 14 residues. The V and J ends lost 8 bases and 15 bases respectively, with 26 bases between them. The CDR3 region is CASRHRQATGELYF. The CDR3 nucleotides are TGTGCCAGCCGACACCGACAGGCCACCGGGGAGCTGTACTTC.

V is TRBV15 and J is TRBJ2-1; the D gene is possibly TRBD1 (5 bases). The V end was cut by 1 base, the J end by 4 bases, with 8 bases between. Germline loops: CDR1 LNHNV, CDR2 YYDKDF (reference sequence). The CDR3 totals 14 residues. CDR3 amino acids: CATSRGHRYNEQFF. CDR3 nucleotide sequence: TGTGCCACCAGCAGAGGACACAGGTACAATGAGCAGTTCTTC.

The chain carries TRBV6-1 and TRBJ2-1; D ambiguous. The J call is uncertain, as TRBJ2-7 better fits the DNA end. Germline CDR1 MNHNS, CDR2 SASEGT. CDR3 length: 12 residues. As DNA, the CDR3 is TGTGCCAGCAGTATACGGCCTTACGAGCAGTACTTC. Protein product: CASSIRPYEQYF.

The V and J genes are TRBV7-2 and TRBJ2-1, with 8 bases fitting TRBD1. The CDR3 consists of 13 residues. Germline V gene sequence: CDR1 SGHTA, CDR2 FQGNSA. V dropped 4 bases and J dropped 10; count of bases not matched to a gene: 6. CDR3 coding DNA: TGTGCCAGCAGCTCCGACAGGGGCGGGGAGCAGTTCTTC. Protein: CASSSDRGGEQFF. Variable domain in full (rest from reference TRBV7-2 and TRBJ2-1): GAGVSQSPSNKVTEKGKDVELRCDPISGHTALYWYRQSLGQGLEFLIYFQGNSAPDKSGLPSDRFSAERTGGSVSTLTIQRTQQEDSAVYLCASSSDRGGEQFFGPGTRLTVL.

Note on this clonotype: This may be a read error: a much more frequent sequence differs by one nucleotide. This chain joins TRBV5-1 and TRBJ2-1, with no clear D. This CDR3 has 12 residues. The germline gives CDR1 SGHRS, CDR2 YFSETQ. CDR3: CASSAPYNEQNF. In nucleotides, the CDR3 is TGCGCCAGCAGCGCCCCGTACAATGAGCAGAACTTC.

This clonotype is judged medium-sized. The chain links TRBV7-3 to TRBJ2-7; D remains unclear. The V end lost 2 bases, the J end lost 12 bases, and 5 bases lay between the germline ends. The CDR3 length is 9 residues. Germline assignment: CDR1 SGHTA and CDR2 FQGTGA. DNA of the CDR3: TGTGCCAGCAGCTTAGGTCCGTACTTC. Protein product: CASSLGPYF.

The rearrangement joins TRBV7-2 to TRBJ2-3; possible D gene TRBD2, 7 bases. Germline values: CDR1 SGHTA, CDR2 FQGNSA. V shed 2 bases and J shed 14 bases, with 23 bases lying between them. The CDR3 contains 15 residues. CDR3 region: CASSLFIANTGGLYF. As DNA, the CDR3 is TGTGCCAGCAGCTTATTCATAGCGAACACCGGGGGGCTGTATTTT.

The chain is built from TRBV11-2 and TRBJ2-1, with D tentatively TRBD1 (6 bases). The tail of the sequence fits TRBJ2-7 better, so the J call may be wrong. This CDR3 has 15 residues. Germline V gene sequence: CDR1 SGHAT, CDR2 FQNNGV. CDR3 sequence reads: CASSLGRNRVLEQYF. The CDR3 DNA is TGTGCCAGCAGCTTAGGCCGTAACAGGGTCCTCGAGCAGTACTTC.

This clonotype was seen only a few times. The rearrangement uses TRBV7-2 and TRBJ2-7; maybe TRBD2 (7 bases). CDR3 length: 13 amino acids. Germline CDR1 and CDR2: SGHTA and FQGNSA. Trimming left V 8 bases short and J 7 bases short, with 18 bases between. For the CDR3, the DNA is TGTGCCAGCCGTGTGCGGGAGAGGGGGGAGCAGTACTTC. As protein: CASRVRERGEQYF.